This TCR beta chain was sequenced in a study of T cell changes during pregnancy in multiple sclerosis. This clone was picked up a small number of times. The CDR3 totals 15 residues. Trimming took 4 bases from V and 3 from J; bases not matched to a gene: 7. CDR1 LNHDA and CDR2 SQIVND come from the germline V gene (reference sequence). This table comes from immunoSEQ multiplex PCR, and its TCRdb copy is limited to in-frame clones, with some not included. Among 100,000 or so clones listed, around nine tenths were seen once. This TCR derives from a female donor in good health, enrolled as a control in a pregnancy study. The source was peripheral blood, collected in the second trimester of pregnancy. The V call is TRBV19, the J call TRBJ2-7; 9 bases map to TRBD1. CDR3 in amino acids: CASSKPGTGLYEQYF. CDR3 nucleotides: TGTGCCAGTAGTAAACCCGGGACAGGGCTCTACGAGCAGTACTTC. The entire variable domain, with the rest obtained from reference TRBV19 and TRBJ2-7, is as follows: DGGITQSPKYLFRKEGQNVTLSCEQNLNHDAMYWYRQDPGQGLRLIYYSQIVNDFQKGDIAEGYSVSREKKESFPLTVTSAQKNPTAFYLCASSKPGTGLYEQYFGPGTRLTVT.